This T cell receptor beta chain came from a study of PD-1 blockade in classical Hodgkin lymphoma. Assay used: immunoSEQ multiplex PCR; TCRdb lists only in-frame clones, some missing. Among tens of thousands of clones, around 76% were seen once, and the ten largest hold approximately 12%. Time point noted: cycle 4 day 1 (C4D1), after 6 weeks of nivolumab. All trial patients relapsed after autologous stem cell transplantation. V was cut by 11 bases and J by 0 bases, with 4 bases left in between. Germline CDR1 is MDHEN and CDR2 is SYDVKM. This CDR3 is 11 amino acids long. The specimen was peripheral blood mononuclear cells (PBMCs), collected before the fourth cycle of nivolumab. The J gene is TRBJ1-4, the V gene TRBV28; D is unclear. This TCR was sampled from a human donor with classical Hodgkin lymphoma. In DNA form, the CDR3 reads TGTGCCGCCGCAACTAATGAAAAACTGTTTTTT. Its translation is CAAATNEKLFF.